The entry below describes one T cell receptor beta chain. This CDR3 is 15 amino acids long. In germline, CDR1 is LNHDA, CDR2 SQIVND (reference sequence). Trimming stripped 6 bases from V and 4 bases from J, with 15 bases between. Per the authors' pipeline: For nucleated cells, counts were estimated from reference gene primer amplification. Method: immunoSEQ multiplex PCR; TCRdb's copy keeps in-frame clones and lacks some. That table gives V, J and clone size, and the DNA gave D and trimming. The table lists around 700,000 clones, 90% of them singletons. These data are taken from a study of blood T cell repertoires in COVID-19. Study background: Sites across the United States, Italy and Spain contributed samples from acute and convalescent COVID-19. From T cells, B-cell-depleted T cells, or PBMCs came the material, which was cDNA or gDNA.

The sequence came from a woman aged 18-29 years with acute or convalescent COVID-19. The chain is built from TRBV19 and TRBJ2-2; D may be TRBD2 (5 bases). Sequencing was done on a sample of peripheral blood. CDR3: CASRAVTAGTGELFF. CDR3 DNA: TGTGCCAGTAGAGCCGTTACCGCGGGCACCGGGGAGCTGTTTTTT.